The 20 T cell receptor beta chains in this list originate from one sample, sequenced in a study of T cell changes during pregnancy in multiple sclerosis. The repertoire was sequenced with immunoSEQ multiplex PCR; TCRdb's copy has only in-frame clones and lacks some. The repertoire holds some 33,000 clones, with 89% as singletons. The starting material was CD8+ T cells from peripheral blood mononuclear cells, obtained in the third trimester of pregnancy. All receptors come from a female donor with multiple sclerosis, enrolled in a pregnancy study.

This sequence joins TRBV9 and TRBJ2-5; 7 bases are shared with TRBD1. Trimming at V came to 3 bases and at J to 3 bases, leaving 5 bases not matched to a gene. Germline V gene data show CDR1 as SGDLS and CDR2 as YYNGEE. The CDR3 runs to 14 residues. The CDR3 sequence: CASSAGTVKETQYF. The CDR3 DNA sequence: TGTGCCAGCAGCGCCGGGACAGTAAAAGAGACCCAGTACTTC.

The V and J genes are TRBV15 and TRBJ1-6; 8 nucleotides line up with TRBD1. This CDR3 comprises 15 residues. Germline V gene sequence: CDR1 LNHNV, CDR2 YYDKDF (reference sequence). Germline trimming cut 2 bases from V and 7 bases from J; bases unmatched to any gene: 4. CDR3 DNA: TGTGCCACCAGCAGATGGGACAGGCTGAATTCACCCCTCCACTTT. This encodes CATSRWDRLNSPLHF.

This clone was seen once. J is TRBJ2-7 and V is TRBV7-9; weak D call: TRBD1 (7 bases). The CDR3 is 15 residues long. The germline gives CDR1 SEHNR, CDR2 FQNEAQ (reference sequence). The V gene lost 0 bases and the J gene lost 3 bases, with 12 bases spanning the gap. The DNA of the CDR3 is TGTGCCAGCAGCTTAGCGCAGGGGGGTGACTACGAGCAGTACTTC. Its translation: CASSLAQGGDYEQYF. Variable domain in full (rest from reference TRBV7-9 and TRBJ2-7): DTGVSQNPRHKITKRGQNVTFRCDPISEHNRLYWYRQTLGQGPEFLTYFQNEAQLEKSRLLSDRFSAERPKGSFSTLEIQRTEQGDSAMYLCASSLAQGGDYEQYFGPGTRLTVT.

This rearrangement joins TRBV7-6 to TRBJ2-3; 10 positions agree with TRBD2. Germline assignment: CDR1 SGHVS and CDR2 FNYEAQ. The trim removed 0 bases at V and 4 bases at J, leaving 7 bases unmatched. The CDR3 covers 17 residues. The chain's CDR3 is CASSLAVSGGVSDTQYF. As DNA, the CDR3 is TGTGCCAGCAGCTTAGCAGTGAGCGGGGGGGTTTCAGATACGCAGTATTTT.

The chain uses TRBV6-1 and TRBJ1-3; 7 bases agree with TRBD1. After removal of 7 bases from V and 3 bases from J, the junction contained 9 bases not matched to a gene. This CDR3 contains 15 residues. Germline V gives CDR1 MNHNS, CDR2 SASEGT. In nucleotides, the CDR3 is TGTGCCAGCATTATTAGACAGGGTTTTGGAAACACCATATATTTT. Its translation: CASIIRQGFGNTIYF.

The genes are TRBV28 and TRBJ2-7, with 7 bases that match TRBD1. The CDR3 spans 14 residues. V lost 4 bases and J lost 2; bases outside the gene matches: 5. CDR1 and CDR2 from the germline V gene are MDHEN and SYDVKM. CDR3 protein: CASSSGQAAYEQYF. CDR3 bases: TGTGCCAGCAGTTCCGGACAGGCGGCCTACGAGCAGTACTTC.

V and J are TRBV13 and TRBJ2-1; D may be TRBD2 (7 bases). The CDR3 is 15 residues long. The V and J ends lost 5 bases and 4 bases respectively, with 15 bases between them. Germline V gene data show CDR1 as PRHDT and CDR2 as FYEKMQ (reference sequence). CDR3 sequence reads: CASSQGGEGYNEQFF. The CDR3 coding sequence is TGTGCCAGCAGCCAAGGGGGGGAGGGGTACAATGAGCAGTTCTTC.

This rearrangement joins TRBV7-3 to TRBJ1-3, with D perhaps TRBD1 (6 bases). This CDR3 contains 19 residues. V shed 5 bases and J shed 1 base, with 24 bases lying between them. Germline lookup yields CDR1 SGHTA and CDR2 FQGTGA. CDR3 nucleotides: TGTGCCAGCAGCCTAAATGGCCCAGGGGACCCAAGGTCTGGAAACACCATATATTTT. Residues: CASSLNGPGDPRSGNTIYF. The entire variable domain, with the rest obtained from reference TRBV7-3 and TRBJ1-3, is as follows: GAGVSQTPSNKVTEKGKYVELRCDPISGHTALYWYRQSLGQGPEFLIYFQGTGAADDSGLPNDRFFAVRPEGSVSTLKIQRTERGDSAVYLCASSLNGPGDPRSGNTIYFGEGSWLTVV.

This chain joins TRBV9 and TRBJ1-1, with unresolved D. Germline loops: CDR1 SGDLS, CDR2 YYNGEE. This CDR3 has 14 residues. V lost 5 bases and J lost 4, with 15 bases in between. The CDR3 loop reads CASSAYGLGTEAFF. The CDR3 region has the DNA TGTGCCAGCAGTGCTTACGGGTTGGGCACTGAAGCTTTCTTT. Together with reference TRBV9 and TRBJ1-1, the CDR3 gives the full variable domain: DSGVTQTPKHLITATGQRVTLRCSPRSGDLSVYWYQQSLDQGLQFLIQYYNGEERAKGNILERFSAQQFPDLHSELNLSSLELGDSALYFCASSAYGLGTEAFFGQGTRLTVV.

V and J are TRBV6-5 and TRBJ2-5; 8 bases align to TRBD2. J gave up 5 bases and V 8 bases, and 1 base lay outside the gene matches. CDR3 length equals 11 residues. The germline CDR1 and CDR2 sequences are MNHEY and SVGAGI. CDR3 protein: CASRGGETQYF. CDR3 sequence (DNA): TGTGCCAGCCGGGGGGGGGAGACCCAGTACTTC.

This clone was recorded only once. J is TRBJ2-7 and V is TRBV5-1, with 14 bases fitting TRBD2. Germline assignment: CDR1 SGHRS and CDR2 YFSETQ. V was pared by 4 bases and J by 0 bases, with 3 bases of the junction left unmatched. The CDR3 is 16 residues long. CDR3 coding DNA: TGCGCCAGCAGCGGGACTAGCGGGGGCCGCTCCTACGAGCAGTACTTC. Protein: CASSGTSGGRSYEQYF.

The DNA for the CDR3 is TGTGCCAGCAGCCCGGACAGTTCCTACGAGCAGTACTTC. This translates into CASSPDSSYEQYF. The gene calls are TRBV7-2 and TRBJ2-7; D is perhaps TRBD1 (6 bases). Germline V gene data show CDR1 as SGHTA and CDR2 as FQGNSA. V lost 5 bases and J lost 1, with 9 bases in between. The CDR3 has 13 residues.

This clone was seen a single time. The chain joins TRBV9 to TRBJ1-6; D possibly corresponds to TRBD1 (6 bases). The V and J ends lost 4 bases and 8 bases respectively, with 16 bases between them. Germline V gene sequence: CDR1 SGDLS, CDR2 YYNGEE. The CDR3 covers 15 residues. The CDR3 DNA follows: TGTGCCAGCAGCCTCAGGGGTGGGTCGGATTCACCCCTCCACTTT. Protein product: CASSLRGGSDSPLHF.

The V call is TRBV13, the J call TRBJ2-1; D possibly corresponds to TRBD1 (6 bases). Per germline, CDR1 PRHDT and CDR2 FYEKMQ (reference sequence). CDR3 length equals 18 residues. Trimming shortened V by 4 bases and J by 0 bases, and 19 bases separated the two germline ends. The CDR3 protein is CASSSWATGPSSYNEQFF. In DNA, the CDR3 is TGTGCCAGCAGCTCTTGGGCAACAGGGCCCAGCTCCTACAATGAGCAGTTCTTC.

This clone was detected once. The rearrangement joins TRBV30 to TRBJ2-7; tentative D call: TRBD1 (6 bases). This CDR3 has 14 residues. V dropped 0 bases and J dropped 0 bases, with 9 bases sitting between them. Germline assignment: CDR1 GTSNPN and CDR2 SVGIG (reference sequence). Written as DNA, the CDR3 is TGTGCCTGGAGTGTAGGGGGATTCTCCTACGAGCAGTACTTC. Amino acid sequence: CAWSVGGFSYEQYF.

This chain uses TRBV2 with TRBJ2-7; D remains unclear. V lost 5 bases, J lost 0 bases, and 8 bases lay in between. The germline V gene encodes CDR1 SNHLY and CDR2 FYNNEI. This CDR3 has 13 residues. Here the CDR3 reads CASSLSYSYEQYF. In DNA form, the CDR3 reads TGTGCCAGCAGTCTTTCCTACTCCTACGAGCAGTACTTC.

The chain joins TRBV11-2 to TRBJ2-7; the match to TRBD1 covers 10 bases. Germline trimming cut 3 bases from V and 4 bases from J; bases unmatched to any gene: 6. CDR3 length: 15 residues. CDR1 is SGHAT, CDR2 FQNNGV, per germline. The CDR3 loop is CASSFVLDRGYEQYF. DNA of the CDR3: TGTGCCAGCAGCTTCGTGCTGGACAGGGGGTACGAGCAGTACTTC.

The chain has TRBV13 and TRBJ2-4, with D tentatively TRBD2 (7 bases). Germline-derived CDR1 and CDR2 are PRHDT and FYEKMQ (reference sequence). Trimming pared 3 bases from V and 9 bases from J, leaving 24 bases between. CDR3 length: 17 amino acids. Here the CDR3 DNA reads TGTGCCAGCAGCTTGGGTGGTAGGGGGGGGCGAGAGTTCATTCAGTACTTC. Translating it yields CASSLGGRGGREFIQYF. The entire variable domain, with the rest obtained from reference TRBV13 and TRBJ2-4, is as follows: AAGVIQSPRHLIKEKRETATLKCYPIPRHDTVYWYQQGPGQDPQFLISFYEKMQSDKGSIPDRFSAQQFSDYHSELNMSSLELGDSALYFCASSLGGRGGREFIQYFGAGTRLSVL.

This chain connects TRBV30 to TRBJ1-1, with a weak D call TRBD1 (6 bases). Trimming took off 4 bases at V and 1 base at J, with 10 bases between the two ends. Germline V gene data show CDR1 as GTSNPN and CDR2 as SVGIG (reference sequence). There are 13 residues in the CDR3. DNA of the CDR3: TGTGCCTGGACAGGGGCAGGGAACACTGAAGCTTTCTTT. Protein: CAWTGAGNTEAFF.

The chain recombines TRBV5-1 with TRBJ1-2, with D maybe TRBD1 (5 bases). CDR1 and CDR2 (germline): SGHRS, YFSETQ. The V gene lost 2 bases and the J gene lost 2 bases, with 10 bases spanning the gap. There are 14 residues in the CDR3. Written as DNA, the CDR3 is TGCGCCAGCAGCTTATCAGGGTCGAACTATGGCTACACCTTC. Amino acids: CASSLSGSNYGYTF.